This T cell receptor beta chain is from a study of cytomegalovirus exposure and HLA in healthy donors. Of note for this clone: Its antigen is not identified. A junction boundary mismatches the germline segment, possibly from a read error.

Germline V CDR1 and CDR2: MNHNS, SASEGT. The CDR3 runs to 13 residues. Amplification used 60 Vbeta primers and 13 Jbeta primers. TCRdb keeps only in-frame clones here, not all; method: immunoSEQ multiplex PCR. This sample has about 230,000 clones, with approximately 81% found just once. Healthy bone marrow donors made up the donors. Whole-study results and caveats: Reports credit the classifier with highly specific, highly sensitive diagnosis of cytomegalovirus status. What a later analysis reportedly showed was that an Asian-associated ancestry cluster had fewer N-insertions than the approximately 700-donor mean.

The chain uses TRBV6-1 and TRBJ1-2; D uncertain. The source of this sequence is a girl between 2 and 10 years old in good health and CMV-seronegative. The sequenced material came from PBMCs. This CDR3 reads CASSQAAGYGYTF. The DNA of the CDR3 is TGTGCCAGCAGTCAAGCCGCGGGGTATGGCTACACCTTC.